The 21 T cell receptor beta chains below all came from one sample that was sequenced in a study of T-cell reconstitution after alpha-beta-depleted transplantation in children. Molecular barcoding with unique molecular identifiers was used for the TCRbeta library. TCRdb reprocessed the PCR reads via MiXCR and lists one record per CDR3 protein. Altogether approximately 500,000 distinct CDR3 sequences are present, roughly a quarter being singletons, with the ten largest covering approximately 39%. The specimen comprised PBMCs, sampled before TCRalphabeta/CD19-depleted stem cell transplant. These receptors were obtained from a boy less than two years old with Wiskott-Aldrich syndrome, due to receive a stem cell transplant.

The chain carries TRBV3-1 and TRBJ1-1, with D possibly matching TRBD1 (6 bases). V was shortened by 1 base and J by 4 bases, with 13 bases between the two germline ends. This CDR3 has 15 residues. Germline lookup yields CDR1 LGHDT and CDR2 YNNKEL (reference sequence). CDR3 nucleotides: TGTGCCAGCAGCCAAGCGGGGGCTGGGGGCACTGAAGCTTTCTTT. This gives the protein CASSQAGAGGTEAFF.

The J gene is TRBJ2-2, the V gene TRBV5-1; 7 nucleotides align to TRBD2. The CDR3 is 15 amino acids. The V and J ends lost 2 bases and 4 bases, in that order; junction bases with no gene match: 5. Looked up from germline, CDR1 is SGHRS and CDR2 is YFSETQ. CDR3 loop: CASSFSGKATGELFF. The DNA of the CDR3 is TGCGCCAGCAGCTTCAGCGGGAAGGCCACCGGGGAGCTGTTTTTT.

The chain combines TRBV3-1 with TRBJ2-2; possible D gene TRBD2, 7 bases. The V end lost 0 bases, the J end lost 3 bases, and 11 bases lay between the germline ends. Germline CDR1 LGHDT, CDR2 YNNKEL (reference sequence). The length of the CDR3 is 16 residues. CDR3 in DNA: TGTGCCAGCAGCCAAGAGGGGGGGCGCGACACCGGGGAGCTGTTTTTT. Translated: CASSQEGGRDTGELFF.

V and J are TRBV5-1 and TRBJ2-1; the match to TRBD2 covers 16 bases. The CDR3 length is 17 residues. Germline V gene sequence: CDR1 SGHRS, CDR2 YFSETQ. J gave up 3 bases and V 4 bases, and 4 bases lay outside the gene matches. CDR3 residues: CASSVGLAGGYYNEQFF. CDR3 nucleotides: TGCGCCAGCAGCGTGGGACTAGCGGGAGGGTACTACAATGAGCAGTTCTTC.

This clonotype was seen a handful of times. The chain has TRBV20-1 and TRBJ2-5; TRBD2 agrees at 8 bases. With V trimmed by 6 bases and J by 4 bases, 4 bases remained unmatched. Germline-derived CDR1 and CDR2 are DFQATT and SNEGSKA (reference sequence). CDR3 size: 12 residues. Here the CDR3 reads CSAGGGLETQYF. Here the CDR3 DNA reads TGCAGTGCCGGCGGGGGGTTAGAGACCCAGTACTTC.

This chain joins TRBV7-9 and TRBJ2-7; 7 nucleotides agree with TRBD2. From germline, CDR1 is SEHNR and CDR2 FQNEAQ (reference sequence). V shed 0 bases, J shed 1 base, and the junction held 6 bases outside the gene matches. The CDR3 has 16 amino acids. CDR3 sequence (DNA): TGTGCCAGCAGCTTAGCGCTAGCGGTCCGTTCCTACGAGCAGTACTTC. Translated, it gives CASSLALAVRSYEQYF.

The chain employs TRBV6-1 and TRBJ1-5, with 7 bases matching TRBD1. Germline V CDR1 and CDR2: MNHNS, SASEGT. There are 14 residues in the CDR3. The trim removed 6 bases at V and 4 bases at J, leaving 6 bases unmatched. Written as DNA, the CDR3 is TGTGCCAGCAGCCCCCGGGACAGAAATCAGCCCCAGCATTTT. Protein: CASSPRDRNQPQHF.

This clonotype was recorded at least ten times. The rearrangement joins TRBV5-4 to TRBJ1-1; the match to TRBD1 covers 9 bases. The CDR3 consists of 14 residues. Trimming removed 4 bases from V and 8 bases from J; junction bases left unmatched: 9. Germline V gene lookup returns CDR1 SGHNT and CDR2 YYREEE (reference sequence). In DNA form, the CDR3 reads TGTGCCAGCAGCCGCGATGGACAGGGGAAAGAAGCTTTCTTT. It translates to CASSRDGQGKEAFF. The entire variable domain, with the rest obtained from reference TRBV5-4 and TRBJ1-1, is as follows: ETGVTQSPTHLIKTRGQQVTLRCSSQSGHNTVSWYQQALGQGPQFIFQYYREEENGRGNFPPRFSGLQFPNYSSELNVNALELDDSALYLCASSRDGQGKEAFFGQGTRLTVV.

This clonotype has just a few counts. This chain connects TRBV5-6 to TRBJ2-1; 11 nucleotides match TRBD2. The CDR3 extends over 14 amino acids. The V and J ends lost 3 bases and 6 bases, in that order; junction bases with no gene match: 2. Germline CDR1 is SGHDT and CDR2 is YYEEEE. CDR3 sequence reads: CASSYSGRANEQFF. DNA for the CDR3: TGTGCCAGCAGCTATAGCGGGAGGGCCAATGAGCAGTTCTTC. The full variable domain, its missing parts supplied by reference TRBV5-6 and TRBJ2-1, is DAGVTQSPTHLIKTRGQQVTLRCSPKSGHDTVSWYQQALGQGPQFIFQYYEEEERQRGNFPDRFSGHQFPNYSSELNVNALLLGDSALYLCASSYSGRANEQFFGPGTRLTVL.

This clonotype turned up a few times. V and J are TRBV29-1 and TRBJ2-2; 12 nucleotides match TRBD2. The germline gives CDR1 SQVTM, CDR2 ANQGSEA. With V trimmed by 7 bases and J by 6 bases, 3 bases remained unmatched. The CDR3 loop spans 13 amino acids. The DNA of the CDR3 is TGCAGCGGACTAGCGGGAGATCCCGGGGAGCTGTTTTTT. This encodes CSGLAGDPGELFF.

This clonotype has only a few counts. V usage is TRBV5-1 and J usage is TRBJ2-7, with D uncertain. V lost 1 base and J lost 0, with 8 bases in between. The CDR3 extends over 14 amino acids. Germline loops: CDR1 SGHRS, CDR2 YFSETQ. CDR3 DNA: TGCGCCAGCAGCTTGTTGGTCAGCTCCTACGAGCAGTACTTC. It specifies CASSLLVSSYEQYF.

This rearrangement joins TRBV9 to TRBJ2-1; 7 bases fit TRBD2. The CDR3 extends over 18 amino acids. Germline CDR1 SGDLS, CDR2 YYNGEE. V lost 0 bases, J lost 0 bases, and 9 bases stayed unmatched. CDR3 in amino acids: CASSVGTGGWSSYNEQFF. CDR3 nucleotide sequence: TGTGCCAGCAGCGTAGGGACGGGGGGTTGGAGCTCCTACAATGAGCAGTTCTTC.

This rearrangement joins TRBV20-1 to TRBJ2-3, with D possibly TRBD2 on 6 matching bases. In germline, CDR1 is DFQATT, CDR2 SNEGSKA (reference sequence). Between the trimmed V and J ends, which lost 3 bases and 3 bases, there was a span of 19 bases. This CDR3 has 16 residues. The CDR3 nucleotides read TGCAGTGCTAGGCTGATGCGGGCTAGCGTTACAGATACGCAGTATTTT. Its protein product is CSARLMRASVTDTQYF.

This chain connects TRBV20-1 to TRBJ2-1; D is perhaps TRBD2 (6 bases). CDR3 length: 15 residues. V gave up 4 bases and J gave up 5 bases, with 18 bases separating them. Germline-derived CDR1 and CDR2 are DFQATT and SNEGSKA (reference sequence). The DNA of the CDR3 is TGCAGTGCTATCATCCTCCAGGGAGGTAACAATGAGCAGTTCTTC. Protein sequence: CSAIILQGGNNEQFF.

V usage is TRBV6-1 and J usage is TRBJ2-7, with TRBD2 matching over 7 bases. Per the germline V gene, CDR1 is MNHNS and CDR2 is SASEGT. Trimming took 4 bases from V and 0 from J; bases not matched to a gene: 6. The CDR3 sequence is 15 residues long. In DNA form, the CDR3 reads TGTGCCAGCAGTGCGGCTAGCGGCCTCTCCTACGAGCAGTACTTC. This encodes CASSAASGLSYEQYF.

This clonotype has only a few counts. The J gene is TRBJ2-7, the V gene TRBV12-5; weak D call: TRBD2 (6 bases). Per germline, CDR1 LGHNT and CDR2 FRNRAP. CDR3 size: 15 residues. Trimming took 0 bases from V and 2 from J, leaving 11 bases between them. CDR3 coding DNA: TGTGCTAGTGGTTTGGTCGCGGGGCCTACCTACGAGCAGTACTTC. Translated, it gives CASGLVAGPTYEQYF. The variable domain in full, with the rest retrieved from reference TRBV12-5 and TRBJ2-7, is DARVTQTPRHKVTEMGQEVTMRCQPILGHNTVFWYRQTMMQGLELLAYFRNRAPLDDSGMPKDRFSAEMPDATLATLKIQPSEPRDSAVYFCASGLVAGPTYEQYFGPGTRLTVT.

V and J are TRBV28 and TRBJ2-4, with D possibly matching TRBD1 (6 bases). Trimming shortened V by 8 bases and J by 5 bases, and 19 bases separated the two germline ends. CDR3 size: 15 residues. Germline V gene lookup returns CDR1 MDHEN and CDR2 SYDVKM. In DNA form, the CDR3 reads TGTGCCAGCGGTCCCAGGGGTAAAGGGGAAAACATTCAGTACTTC. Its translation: CASGPRGKGENIQYF.

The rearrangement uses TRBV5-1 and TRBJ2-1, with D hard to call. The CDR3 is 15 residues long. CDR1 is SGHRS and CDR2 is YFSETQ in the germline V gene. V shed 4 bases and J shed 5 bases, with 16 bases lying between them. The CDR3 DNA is TGCGCCAGCAGCCCCGGTATGGCACGAAACAATGAGCAGTTCTTC. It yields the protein CASSPGMARNNEQFF.

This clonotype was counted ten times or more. The chain's CDR3 is CASSVDANNEQFF. The CDR3 bases are TGTGCCAGCAGTGTTGACGCTAACAATGAGCAGTTCTTC. The chain is built from TRBV25-1 and TRBJ2-1; no clear D. Germline loops: CDR1 MGHDK, CDR2 SYGVNS. The CDR3 totals 13 residues. With 4 bases removed from V and 5 bases from J, the gap between germline ends came to 9 bases.

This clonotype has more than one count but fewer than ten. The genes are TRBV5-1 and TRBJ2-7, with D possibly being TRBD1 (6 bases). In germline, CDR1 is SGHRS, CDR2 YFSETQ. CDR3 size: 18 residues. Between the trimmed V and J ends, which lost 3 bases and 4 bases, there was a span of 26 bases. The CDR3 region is CASSYPTGRGGKWYEQYF. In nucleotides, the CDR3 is TGCGCCAGCAGCTACCCGACAGGCCGGGGTGGGAAGTGGTACGAGCAGTACTTC.

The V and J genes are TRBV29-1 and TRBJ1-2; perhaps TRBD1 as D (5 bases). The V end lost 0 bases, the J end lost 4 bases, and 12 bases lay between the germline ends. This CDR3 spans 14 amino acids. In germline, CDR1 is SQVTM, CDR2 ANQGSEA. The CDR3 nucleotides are TGCAGCGTTGAAGAAACAGGACTGGCCTATGGCTACACCTTC. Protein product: CSVEETGLAYGYTF.